These 8 T cell receptor beta chains were sequenced from one sample in a study of T cell changes during pregnancy in multiple sclerosis. Assay used: immunoSEQ multiplex PCR; TCRdb lists only in-frame clones, some missing. This table has around 50,000 clones, around 94% appearing once. This material consisted of CD4+ T cells from peripheral blood mononuclear cells, taken in the first trimester of pregnancy. These receptors were taken from a female donor with multiple sclerosis, enrolled in a pregnancy study.

This clone was seen just once. The chain combines TRBV7-2 with TRBJ1-2; maybe TRBD1 (6 bases). The CDR3 is 14 amino acids. V lost 5 bases, J lost 7 bases, and 17 bases lay in between. The germline V gene has CDR1 SGHTA and CDR2 FQGNSA. The CDR3 sequence: CASSLGVGARGYTF. The CDR3 nucleotides read TGTGCCAGCAGCCTAGGGGTGGGGGCGCGTGGCTACACCTTC. Using reference TRBV7-2 and TRBJ1-2 for the parts outside the CDR3, the full variable domain is GAGVSQSPSNKVTEKGKDVELRCDPISGHTALYWYRQSLGQGLEFLIYFQGNSAPDKSGLPSDRFSAERTGGSVSTLTIQRTQQEDSAVYLCASSLGVGARGYTFGSGTRLTVV.

The chain uses TRBV4-1 and TRBJ1-4, with TRBD1 matching 8 bases. The germline V gene encodes CDR1 MGHRA and CDR2 YSYEKL. Trimming at V came to 0 bases and at J to 5 bases, leaving 5 bases not matched to a gene. The CDR3 sequence is 16 residues long. The CDR3 reads CASSQDPGQVNEKLFF. CDR3 nucleotides: TGCGCCAGCAGCCAAGATCCGGGACAGGTCAATGAAAAACTGTTTTTT.

The chain couples TRBV7-2 to TRBJ1-2; the match to TRBD1 covers 7 bases. Germline V gene data show CDR1 as SGHTA and CDR2 as FQGNSA. V was pared by 1 base and J by 4 bases, with 3 bases of the junction left unmatched. The CDR3 totals 14 residues. As DNA, the CDR3 is TGTGCCAGCAGCTTAGAGACAGGGACCTATGGCTACACCTTC. Protein sequence: CASSLETGTYGYTF.

This chain joins TRBV7-8 and TRBJ1-3, with D uncertain. The CDR3 runs to 14 residues. V was trimmed by 1 base and J by 0 bases, leaving 4 bases between them. Germline CDR1 SGHVS, CDR2 FQNEAQ. The CDR3 protein is CASSLGSSGNTIYF. The CDR3, as DNA: TGTGCCAGCAGCTTAGGTAGCTCTGGAAACACCATATATTTT.

This chain joins TRBV18 and TRBJ2-2; unclear D gene. Trimming stripped 2 bases from V and 6 bases from J, with 13 bases between. The germline V gene has CDR1 KGHSH and CDR2 LQKENI. The length of the CDR3 is 15 residues. In DNA form, the CDR3 reads TGTGCCAGCTCACCAGCGTGGTCGGGTTCCGGGGAGCTGTTTTTT. Residues: CASSPAWSGSGELFF.

The CDR3 sequence is CASSLRQGSNEKLFF. CDR3 nucleotide sequence: TGTGCCAGCAGTTTAAGACAGGGATCTAATGAAAAACTGTTTTTT. The rearrangement links TRBV27 to TRBJ1-4, with 7 bases fitting TRBD1. The junction had 3 bases not matched to a gene; V was cut back by 2 bases and J by 3 bases. The CDR3 is 15 residues long. Germline V gene sequence: CDR1 MNHEY, CDR2 SMNVEV (reference sequence).

The sample holds one count of this clone. The chain recombines TRBV6-1 with TRBJ1-5, with D unresolved. Trimming cost V 6 bases and J 6 bases, with 12 bases left between them. The CDR3 is made up of 13 amino acids. The germline V gene encodes CDR1 MNHNS and CDR2 SASEGT. The CDR3 sequence: CASRETATQPQHF. CDR3 sequence (DNA): TGTGCCAGCAGGGAAACAGCTACTCAGCCCCAGCATTTT.

The CDR3 region is CASSEPGGRYGYTF. For the CDR3, the DNA is TGTGCCAGCAGTGAACCGGGGGGACGGTATGGCTACACCTTC. The genes are TRBV6-1 and TRBJ1-2, with D tentatively TRBD1 (5 bases). The germline gives CDR1 MNHNS, CDR2 SASEGT. The CDR3 spans 14 residues. Trimming removed 2 bases from V and 5 bases from J, with 12 bases in between.